Presented here are 17 T cell receptor beta chains from one specimen sequenced in a study of T-cell reconstitution after alpha-beta-depleted transplantation in children. The library targeted TCRbeta and was prepared with unique molecular identifiers. A single record per CDR3 protein comes from TCRdb applying MiXCR to the PCR reads. Of some 390,000 distinct CDR3 sequences in the sample, around 20% are singletons; the top ten hold less than 4.5%. The sample here was PBMCs from the stem cell graft donor, taken from the stem cell graft. All receptors come from a human donor who donated a stem cell graft to a child with acute myeloid leukemia.

This clonotype was seen a handful of times. The chain is built from TRBV7-8 and TRBJ2-1; D unresolved. CDR3 length: 16 residues. The V end was cut by 2 bases, the J end by 2 bases, with 13 bases between. Germline CDR1 SGHVS, CDR2 FQNEAQ. The CDR3 spells CASSLLPLVAYNEQFF. The CDR3 DNA reads as TGTGCCAGCAGCTTATTGCCCCTCGTGGCCTACAATGAGCAGTTCTTC.

This clonotype was counted a few times. V usage is TRBV7-2 and J usage is TRBJ2-3, with 7 bases lining up with TRBD1. The CDR3 loop spans 15 amino acids. V shed 6 bases and J 3 bases; nucleotides not matched to a gene: 9. Germline CDR1 SGHTA, CDR2 FQGNSA. The CDR3 reads CASRRNRGSTDTQYF. DNA of the CDR3: TGTGCCAGCAGACGAAACAGGGGTTCGACAGATACGCAGTATTTT.

This clonotype was observed a handful of times. The J gene is TRBJ1-6, the V gene TRBV27; 9 bases match TRBD1. CDR3 length: 16 amino acids. Trimming took 8 bases from V and 6 from J; bases not matched to a gene: 11. Germline V gene lookup returns CDR1 MNHEY and CDR2 SMNVEV (reference sequence). The DNA for the CDR3 is TGTGCCAGCCGGGACAGGGCCTCCATACCTAATTCACCCCTCCACTTT. This gives the protein CASRDRASIPNSPLHF.

The J gene is TRBJ2-5, the V gene TRBV7-2; D ambiguous. The germline CDR1 and CDR2 sequences are SGHTA and FQGNSA. The V end lost 4 bases, the J end lost 2 bases, and 8 bases lay between the germline ends. The CDR3 has 13 residues. CDR3 sequence: CASSYRVQETQYF. The CDR3 DNA reads TGTGCCAGCAGCTATAGAGTTCAAGAGACCCAGTACTTC.

J is TRBJ2-1 and V is TRBV12-3 or TRBV12-4; unclear D gene. V lost 3 bases and J lost 9, with 12 bases in between. The CDR3 length is 13 residues. This chain's CDR3 is CASSLIPRGEQFF. CDR3 coding DNA: TGTGCCAGCAGTTTGATCCCCCGAGGTGAGCAGTTCTTC.

V and J are TRBV2 and TRBJ2-7; 7 bases are a match to TRBD1. V lost 4 bases, J lost 2 bases, and 5 bases stayed unmatched. The CDR3 sequence is 14 residues long. Germline V gene sequence: CDR1 SNHLY, CDR2 FYNNEI. CDR3 residues: CASSGDSGAYEQYF. CDR3 DNA sequence: TGTGCCAGCAGTGGGGACAGCGGAGCCTACGAGCAGTACTTC.

The chain recombines TRBV7-9 with TRBJ2-5; 10 positions match TRBD2. The CDR3 totals 15 residues. Trimming at V came to 6 bases and at J to 6 bases, leaving 10 bases not matched to a gene. Germline CDR1 SEHNR, CDR2 FQNEAQ (reference sequence). The CDR3 here is CASRPGLAGAQTQYF. CDR3 sequence (DNA): TGTGCCAGCAGGCCGGGGCTAGCGGGAGCCCAGACCCAGTACTTC.

This clonotype showed up many times. This chain links TRBV27 with TRBJ2-1; 12 nucleotides line up with TRBD2. Germline V gene sequence: CDR1 MNHEY, CDR2 SMNVEV (reference sequence). The CDR3 totals 14 residues. The J segment lost 4 bases and the V segment lost 8 bases, leaving 3 bases of the junction unmatched. CDR3: CASRGLAGYNEQFF. The CDR3 DNA is TGTGCCAGCCGGGGACTAGCGGGTTACAATGAGCAGTTCTTC.

This clonotype has only a few counts. V gene TRBV9 combines with J gene TRBJ2-3; 9 bases map to TRBD1. With V trimmed by 3 bases and J by 2 bases, 7 bases remained unmatched. Germline CDR1 is SGDLS and CDR2 is YYNGEE. This CDR3 comprises 16 residues. CDR3 sequence reads: CASSEETGGNTDTQYF. The CDR3 region has the DNA TGTGCCAGCAGCGAGGAGACAGGGGGTAACACAGATACGCAGTATTTT.

This clonotype was found a few times. The CDR3 loop reads CASTPRQASVYF. The CDR3 DNA reads as TGTGCCAGCACCCCTCGACAGGCGAGCGTGTACTTC. The rearrangement uses TRBV25-1 and TRBJ2-4, with a possible D match to TRBD1 (6 bases). The CDR3 sequence is 12 residues long. Germline V gene data show CDR1 as MGHDK and CDR2 as SYGVNS. Trimming stripped 7 bases from V and 15 bases from J, with 19 bases between.

This clonotype was seen more than once but under ten times. This CDR3 is CSGLYRGRDNEQFF. The CDR3 nucleotides are TGCAGCGGCCTCTACCGCGGGAGGGACAATGAGCAGTTCTTC. The gene calls are TRBV29-1 and TRBJ2-1, with 9 nucleotides matching TRBD2. J gave up 5 bases and V 7 bases, and 9 bases lay outside the gene matches. Germline V lookup: CDR1 SQVTM, CDR2 ANQGSEA. The CDR3 is made up of 14 amino acids.

This chain joins TRBV7-2 and TRBJ2-5; 7 positions agree with TRBD2. J gave up 4 bases and V 2 bases, and 10 bases lay outside the gene matches. The CDR3 spans 16 residues. Germline assignment: CDR1 SGHTA and CDR2 FQGNSA. For the CDR3, the DNA is TGTGCCAGCAGCTTACCGCTTGGACTAGGAGGAGAGACCCAGTACTTC. Its protein is CASSLPLGLGGETQYF. The whole variable domain, remainder taken from reference TRBV7-2 and TRBJ2-5, is GAGVSQSPSNKVTEKGKDVELRCDPISGHTALYWYRQSLGQGLEFLIYFQGNSAPDKSGLPSDRFSAERTGGSVSTLTIQRTQQEDSAVYLCASSLPLGLGGETQYFGPGTRLLVL.

The V and J genes are TRBV6-5 and TRBJ2-2; D ambiguous. CDR3 size: 16 residues. Trimming shortened V by 1 base and J by 2 bases, and 11 bases separated the two germline ends. The germline V gene encodes CDR1 MNHEY and CDR2 SVGAGI. As DNA, the CDR3 is TGTGCCAGCAGTTACTGGGGTCAGCTCAACACCGGGGAGCTGTTTTTT. This encodes CASSYWGQLNTGELFF.

This clonotype showed up just a few times. The CDR3 DNA sequence: TGTGCCAGCAGCTCAGTAGGGTACGGGGAGTTCTTC. It translates to CASSSVGYGEFF. The chain couples TRBV12-3 or TRBV12-4 to TRBJ2-1, with a tentative D call TRBD2 (5 bases). This CDR3 is 12 amino acids long. The V end lost 6 bases, the J end lost 14 bases, and 17 bases lay between the germline ends.

The chain uses TRBV24-1 and TRBJ2-2; no clear D. Between the trimmed V and J ends, which lost 4 bases and 9 bases, there was a span of 14 bases. The length of the CDR3 is 14 residues. Germline V gene data show CDR1 as KGHDR and CDR2 as SFDVKD. The CDR3 DNA follows: TGTGCCACCAGTGACCCCAGGACGTCCCGGGAGCTGTTTTTT. It translates to CATSDPRTSRELFF.

This chain uses TRBV3-1 with TRBJ2-2; perhaps TRBD1 as D (6 bases). V was shortened by 4 bases and J by 0 bases, with 12 bases between the two germline ends. Germline assignment: CDR1 LGHDT and CDR2 YNNKEL (reference sequence). The CDR3 extends over 16 amino acids. The CDR3 DNA reads as TGTGCCAGCAGCCCCTCGGACAGCGCGAACACCGGGGAGCTGTTTTTT. It is translated as CASSPSDSANTGELFF.

This clonotype was recorded many times. This chain uses TRBV24-1 with TRBJ2-1, with D unresolved. The CDR3 has 13 residues. The germline V gene encodes CDR1 KGHDR and CDR2 SFDVKD. Trimming shortened V by 5 bases and J by 7 bases, and 11 bases separated the two germline ends. The CDR3 spells CATSGADENEQFF. In nucleotides, the CDR3 is TGTGCCACCAGTGGGGCCGATGAGAATGAGCAGTTCTTC.